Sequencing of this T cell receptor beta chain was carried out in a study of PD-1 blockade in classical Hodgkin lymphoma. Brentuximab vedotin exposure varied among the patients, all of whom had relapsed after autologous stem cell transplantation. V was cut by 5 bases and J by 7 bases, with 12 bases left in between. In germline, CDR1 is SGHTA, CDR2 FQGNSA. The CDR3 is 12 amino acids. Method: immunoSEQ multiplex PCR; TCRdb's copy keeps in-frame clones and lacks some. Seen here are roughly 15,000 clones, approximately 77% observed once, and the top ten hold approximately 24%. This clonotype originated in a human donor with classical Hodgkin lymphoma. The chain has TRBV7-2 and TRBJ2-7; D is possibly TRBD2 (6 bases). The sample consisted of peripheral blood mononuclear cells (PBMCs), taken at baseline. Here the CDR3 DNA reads TGTGCCAGCAGCCCCCCCGCGGGAGAGCAGTACTTC. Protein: CASSPPAGEQYF.